This entry lists 27 T cell receptor beta chains sequenced from one sample in a study of blood T cell repertoires in COVID-19. TCRdb's table, derived via immunoSEQ multiplex PCR, lists solely in-frame clones and lacks some. The sample shows about 99,000 clones, 84% of them seen only once. Sequencing was carried out using peripheral blood. The receptors stem from a human donor in a cohort sampled during active COVID-19.

The chain uses TRBV18 and TRBJ1-6; D ambiguous. Trimming removed 1 base at V and 6 bases at J, with 13 bases between. The CDR3 spans 16 residues. Germline V gene sequence: CDR1 KGHSH, CDR2 LQKENI. The CDR3: CASSPLSSRLNSPLHF. As DNA, the CDR3 is TGTGCCAGCTCACCACTCTCTTCTAGGCTTAATTCACCCCTCCACTTT.

The CDR3 loop is CASSVASGGAGDTQYF. The CDR3 region has the DNA TGTGCCAGCAGCGTAGCTAGCGGGGGGGCCGGAGATACGCAGTATTTT. The chain uses TRBV9 and TRBJ2-3, with 12 bases fitting TRBD2. Losses at the gene ends were 0 bases for V and 5 bases for J; bases not matched to a gene: 4. The CDR3 is 16 residues long. Germline CDR1 is SGDLS and CDR2 is YYNGEE.

The CDR3 spells CASSLQMTGKGYTF. DNA of the CDR3: TGTGCCAGCAGCCTCCAGATGACAGGGAAGGGCTACACCTTC. The rearrangement joins TRBV9 to TRBJ1-2, with 7 bases fitting TRBD1. CDR1 is SGDLS and CDR2 is YYNGEE in the germline V gene. The CDR3 contains 14 residues. The junction had 11 bases not matched to a gene; V was cut back by 4 bases and J by 8 bases.

The chain employs TRBV3-1 (or the pseudogene TRBV3-2) and TRBJ2-5, with 9 bases fitting TRBD2. V lost 0 bases and J lost 7; bases outside the gene matches: 9. This CDR3 spans 16 amino acids. In germline, CDR1 is LGHDT, CDR2 YNNKEL (reference sequence). The CDR3 DNA reads TGTGCCAGCAGCCAAGATGATAGCGGGGGCTTTCTGACCCAGTACTTC. Its protein is CASSQDDSGGFLTQYF.

In this sample, this clone turned up once. J is TRBJ1-2 and V is TRBV3-1 (or the pseudogene TRBV3-2); TRBD1 is a possible D gene (6 bases). CDR3 length equals 13 residues. Trimming stripped 1 base from V and 5 bases from J, with 8 bases between. Germline values: CDR1 LGHDT, CDR2 YNNKEL (reference sequence). CDR3 region: CASSQARGYGYTF. In DNA form, the CDR3 reads TGTGCCAGCAGCCAAGCCAGGGGTTATGGCTACACCTTC.

The chain combines TRBV7-3 with TRBJ2-2; TRBD2 might be the D (5 bases). Trimming stripped 6 bases from V and 4 bases from J, with 12 bases between. CDR3 length: 14 residues. The germline V gene has CDR1 SGHTA and CDR2 FQGTGA. For the CDR3, the DNA is TGTGCCAGCAGGTCGGGGATGGGCACCGGGGAGCTGTTTTTT. It specifies CASRSGMGTGELFF.

The V call is TRBV7-9, the J call TRBJ1-2, with 11 bases fitting TRBD1. This CDR3 comprises 15 residues. Per germline, CDR1 SEHNR and CDR2 FQNEAQ (reference sequence). Unmatched junction bases numbered 7, after V lost 6 bases and J lost 4 bases. The CDR3, as DNA: TGTGCCAGCAGTAAACCGGGACAGGGGGTCTATGGCTACACCTTC. Its translation is CASSKPGQGVYGYTF.

A single count supports this clone. The chain uses TRBV28 and TRBJ1-6; TRBD1 matches 10 bases. CDR1 and CDR2 from the germline V gene are MDHEN and SYDVKM. V dropped 6 bases and J dropped 4; count of bases not matched to a gene: 6. This CDR3 region has 16 residues. The CDR3 here is CASRGGDRGYNSPLHF. The CDR3 DNA follows: TGTGCCAGCAGGGGGGGGGACAGGGGTTATAATTCACCCCTCCACTTT.

This chain joins TRBV4-3 and TRBJ1-2, with 7 positions matching TRBD1. The J segment lost 4 bases and the V segment lost 0 bases, leaving 8 bases of the junction unmatched. This CDR3 comprises 16 residues. Germline CDR1 and CDR2: LGHNA and YSLEER. CDR3 in amino acids: CASSQDQSRGSYGYTF. For the CDR3, the DNA is TGCGCCAGCAGCCAAGATCAGAGCAGGGGGAGCTATGGCTACACCTTC.

The V and J genes are TRBV5-1 and TRBJ2-1; the D gene is possibly TRBD2 (6 bases). V was pared by 0 bases and J by 1 base, with 11 bases between. Germline CDR1 SGHRS, CDR2 YFSETQ. This CDR3 is 16 amino acids long. The CDR3 coding sequence is TGCGCCAGCAGCTTGGGTATGGGGACTTCCTACAATGAGCAGTTCTTC. This translates into CASSLGMGTSYNEQFF.

V usage is TRBV3-1 (or the pseudogene TRBV3-2) and J usage is TRBJ1-3; D gene unclear. V was pared by 5 bases and J by 0 bases, with 20 bases between. CDR3 length: 18 residues. Germline V gene sequence: CDR1 LGHDT, CDR2 YNNKEL (reference sequence). The CDR3 loop is CASSDLLTAGSSGNTIYF. The CDR3 DNA is TGTGCCAGCAGCGATTTACTAACCGCTGGGAGCTCTGGAAACACCATATATTTT.

The V and J genes are TRBV9 and TRBJ2-5; TRBD1 matches 10 bases. This CDR3 has 15 amino acids. From germline, CDR1 is SGDLS and CDR2 YYNGEE. V lost 3 bases to trimming and J lost 5 bases; unmatched junction nucleotides: 7. CDR3 in amino acids: CASSARTGGRETQYF. CDR3 sequence (DNA): TGTGCCAGCAGCGCGAGGACAGGGGGAAGGGAGACCCAGTACTTC.

V gene TRBV19 combines with J gene TRBJ1-5, with D possibly TRBD1 on 6 matching bases. V lost 4 bases and J 0 bases, leaving 13 bases between the germline ends. This CDR3 is built from 16 residues. Germline values: CDR1 LNHDA, CDR2 SQIVND (reference sequence). The CDR3 region is CASSRTVDYSNQPQHF. As DNA, the CDR3 is TGTGCCAGTAGTAGGACAGTGGATTATAGCAATCAGCCCCAGCATTTT.

The V call is TRBV19, the J call TRBJ1-4; no clear D. V lost 6 bases and J lost 5, with 13 bases in between. This CDR3 comprises 14 residues. Per the germline V gene, CDR1 is LNHDA and CDR2 is SQIVND (reference sequence). In DNA, the CDR3 is TGTGCCAGTAGCCCCTGGGGAGGGAATGAAAAACTGTTTTTT. This translates into CASSPWGGNEKLFF.

The genes are TRBV6-5 and TRBJ1-2; the D is unclear. Trimming stripped 7 bases from V and 7 bases from J, with 13 bases between. Looked up from germline, CDR1 is MNHEY and CDR2 is SVGAGI. This CDR3 has 12 amino acids. The CDR3 DNA sequence: TGTGCCAGCACCGACGAGGGTACTGGCTACACCTTC. Translation gives CASTDEGTGYTF.

This sequence joins TRBV20-1 and TRBJ1-1; D unclear. V gave up 3 bases and J gave up 7 bases, with 9 bases separating them. The germline V gene encodes CDR1 DFQATT and CDR2 SNEGSKA (reference sequence). The CDR3 totals 11 residues. As DNA, the CDR3 is TGCAGTGCTAGTCGGACTCTTGAAGCTTTCTTT. Its translation: CSASRTLEAFF.

This clone was counted a single time. The chain has TRBV4-1 and TRBJ2-7; no reliable D call. Looked up from germline, CDR1 is MGHRA and CDR2 is YSYEKL. Trimming took off 1 base at V and 2 bases at J, with 9 bases between the two ends. The CDR3 runs to 14 residues. CDR3 amino acids: CASSQASVTYEQYF. CDR3 in DNA: TGCGCCAGCAGCCAAGCGTCGGTGACCTACGAGCAGTACTTC.

The gene calls are TRBV12-3 or TRBV12-4 and TRBJ1-1; D may be TRBD1 (5 bases). This CDR3 spans 13 amino acids. V lost 3 bases to trimming and J lost 1 base, with 6 bases between them. The CDR3 here is CASSFQGNTEAFF. CDR3 coding DNA: TGTGCCAGCAGTTTTCAGGGGAACACTGAAGCTTTCTTT.

This chain uses TRBV29-1 with TRBJ2-1; TRBD1 aligns across 11 bases. The CDR3 sequence is 13 residues long. Trimming at V came to 5 bases and at J to 9 bases, leaving 6 bases not matched to a gene. Germline CDR1 is SQVTM and CDR2 is ANQGSEA. This CDR3 is CSVQRTGGGEQFF. Written as DNA, the CDR3 is TGCAGCGTTCAGCGGACAGGGGGCGGTGAGCAGTTCTTC.

This clone is a singleton in its sample. This chain joins TRBV18 and TRBJ2-7, with 8 positions matching TRBD1. There are 15 residues in the CDR3. Germline-derived CDR1 and CDR2 are KGHSH and LQKENI. J lost 3 bases, V lost 1 base, and 5 bases had no gene match. The chain's CDR3 is CASSPRGQGDYEQYF. The DNA for the CDR3 is TGTGCCAGCTCACCACGCGGACAGGGCGACTACGAGCAGTACTTC. Full variable domain (rest looked up from reference TRBV18 and TRBJ2-7): NAGVMQNPRHLVRRRGQEARLRCSPMKGHSHVYWYRQLPEEGLKFMVYLQKENIIDESGMPKERFSAEFPKEGPSILRIQQVVRGDSAAYFCASSPRGQGDYEQYFGPGTRLTVT.

This clone was observed a single time. The J gene is TRBJ1-1, the V gene TRBV19; D is unclear. Trimming stripped 9 bases from V and 4 bases from J, with 6 bases between. The CDR3 contains 10 residues. The germline CDR1 and CDR2 sequences are LNHDA and SQIVND (reference sequence). The CDR3 DNA reads TGTGCCAGCGTCGGCACTGAAGCTTTCTTT. As protein: CASVGTEAFF.

The rearrangement links TRBV7-8 to TRBJ1-3; D ambiguous. With 5 bases removed from V and 0 bases from J, the gap between germline ends came to 20 bases. This CDR3 spans 18 amino acids. The germline CDR1 and CDR2 sequences are SGHVS and FQNEAQ. This chain's CDR3 is CASSTDRLIDYSGNTIYF. CDR3 in DNA: TGTGCCAGCAGCACCGATCGGCTGATCGACTACTCTGGAAACACCATATATTTT.

The chain recombines TRBV5-1 with TRBJ2-7; a weak D match, TRBD2 (7 bases). V was shortened by 0 bases and J by 0 bases, with 19 bases between the two germline ends. Germline V gene data show CDR1 as SGHRS and CDR2 as YFSETQ. The CDR3 extends over 18 amino acids. The CDR3, as DNA: TGCGCCAGCAGCTTGGGTTCGGTGGCGGGGGCGAGCTCCTACGAGCAGTACTTC. Residues: CASSLGSVAGASSYEQYF.

This rearrangement joins TRBV18 to TRBJ1-2, with D perhaps TRBD1 (5 bases). V was pared by 10 bases and J by 4 bases, with 22 bases between. This CDR3 spans 15 amino acids. CDR1 is KGHSH and CDR2 is LQKENI in the germline V gene. Here the CDR3 reads CANSGEGPSFYGYTF. DNA for the CDR3: TGTGCCAACTCGGGGGAGGGGCCGAGCTTCTATGGCTACACCTTC.

This clone turned up a few times. V is TRBV7-2 and J is TRBJ2-4; 7 nucleotides line up with TRBD2. The CDR3 extends over 13 amino acids. The germline gives CDR1 SGHTA, CDR2 FQGNSA. J lost 5 bases, V lost 4 bases, and 2 bases had no gene match. CDR3 loop: CASSSGLENIQYF. DNA for the CDR3: TGTGCCAGCAGCTCCGGACTAGAAAACATTCAGTACTTC.

The chain joins TRBV19 to TRBJ2-3, with a weak D call TRBD2 (6 bases). Between the trimmed V and J ends, which lost 6 bases and 6 bases, there was a span of 10 bases. The CDR3 runs 12 residues. The V gene's germline CDR1 is LNHDA and CDR2 SQIVND (reference sequence). The CDR3 coding sequence is TGTGCCAGTAGAATCAGCGGGGATACGCAGTATTTT. Translation: CASRISGDTQYF.

CDR3: CASSEGGQGYEQYF. Written as DNA, the CDR3 is TGTGCCAGCAGTGAAGGGGGACAGGGTTACGAGCAGTACTTC. This chain connects TRBV2 to TRBJ2-7; 9 bases align to TRBD1. With V trimmed by 1 base and J by 4 bases, 2 bases remained unmatched. Germline V gives CDR1 SNHLY, CDR2 FYNNEI. The CDR3 runs 14 residues.